These 26 T cell receptor beta chains were all obtained from the same sample, sequenced in a study of CD8+ T cells in alopecia areata. Extraction of RNA preceded its reverse transcription into cDNA, which served as the sequencing template. The repertoire was sequenced with immunoSEQ multiplex PCR; TCRdb's copy has only in-frame clones and lacks some. The repertoire has around 100,000 clones, under 90% of them found once; the top ten carry around 10%. Specified treatment: oral pan-JAK inhibitor, 5-10 mg twice daily. Sequencing used CD8+ T cells sorted from blood, obtained at approximately week 31, from a patient treated with tofacitinib. These receptors originate from a human donor with alopecia areata.

The chain employs TRBV28 and TRBJ1-1; possible D gene TRBD1, 5 bases. Germline CDR1 reads MDHEN; CDR2 reads SYDVKM. Trimming pared 11 bases from V and 3 bases from J, leaving 19 bases between. This CDR3 has 14 amino acids. The CDR3 DNA is TGTGCCTCCCAGTTGACCCGGGGACACACTGAAGCTTTCTTT. Amino acids: CASQLTRGHTEAFF.

The table lists this clone with a few counts. The genes are TRBV4-1 and TRBJ2-7; D is ambiguous. The CDR3 runs 13 residues. V shed 4 bases and J shed 1 base, with 8 bases lying between them. Germline assignment: CDR1 MGHRA and CDR2 YSYEKL. CDR3 sequence (DNA): TGCGCCAGCAGCCCAAGCCATTCCTACGAGCAGTACTTC. This gives the protein CASSPSHSYEQYF.

V and J are TRBV4-1 and TRBJ2-7; 7 nucleotides line up with TRBD2. Germline CDR1 and CDR2: MGHRA and YSYEKL. Trimming removed 0 bases from V and 4 bases from J; junction bases left unmatched: 12. The CDR3 contains 17 residues. Here the CDR3 reads CASSQDPTGRGEYEQYF. The CDR3 DNA reads TGCGCCAGCAGCCAAGATCCCACGGGCCGGGGGGAATACGAGCAGTACTTC.

The chain employs TRBV4-1 and TRBJ2-1, with unresolved D. V was cut by 2 bases and J by 5 bases, with 10 bases left in between. Per germline, CDR1 MGHRA and CDR2 YSYEKL. The CDR3 runs to 14 residues. The CDR3: CASSQIGTDNEQFF. The CDR3 DNA is TGCGCCAGCAGCCAAATTGGAACCGACAATGAGCAGTTCTTC.

V usage is TRBV25-1 and J usage is TRBJ1-2, with D possibly TRBD1 on 6 matching bases. With 2 bases removed from V and 4 bases from J, the gap between germline ends came to 14 bases. CDR1 is MGHDK, CDR2 SYGVNS, per germline. CDR3 length: 15 residues. The CDR3 is CASSERGGRGYGYTF. The CDR3, as DNA: TGTGCCAGCAGTGAACGCGGGGGGCGAGGCTATGGCTACACCTTC.

The chain carries TRBV4-1 and TRBJ2-7; a possible D gene is TRBD2 (6 bases). This CDR3 region has 15 residues. V was clipped by 0 bases and J by 3 bases, with 12 bases between them. CDR1 and CDR2 (germline): MGHRA, YSYEKL. CDR3 nucleotides: TGCGCCAGCAGCCAAGATGAAGGTAGCGGCTACGAGCAGTACTTC. Its translation: CASSQDEGSGYEQYF.

The chain joins TRBV5-1 to TRBJ2-3; D not certain. The CDR3 contains 13 residues. Germline lookup yields CDR1 SGHRS and CDR2 YFSETQ. Trimming pared 1 base from V and 1 base from J, leaving 4 bases between. CDR3 coding DNA: TGCGCCAGCAGCTTGCTGGGCACAGATACGCAGTATTTT. Its protein is CASSLLGTDTQYF.

This clone was seen once. The rearrangement uses TRBV7-9 and TRBJ2-2; possible D gene TRBD2, 5 bases. Trimming removed 8 bases at V and 3 bases at J, with 10 bases between. Germline V gene lookup returns CDR1 SEHNR and CDR2 FQNEAQ (reference sequence). The CDR3 consists of 13 residues. As DNA, the CDR3 is TGTGCCAGCTTCGCAGCGGACACCGGGGAGCTGTTTTTT. Its translation: CASFAADTGELFF.

This sequence joins TRBV4-1 and TRBJ1-6; D uncertain. CDR3 length: 16 residues. Trimming removed 3 bases from V and 5 bases from J, with 14 bases in between. The germline gives CDR1 MGHRA, CDR2 YSYEKL. CDR3 region: CASSHLRWRDNSPLHF. The CDR3 DNA sequence: TGCGCCAGCAGCCACCTACGCTGGCGGGATAATTCACCCCTCCACTTT.

The J gene is TRBJ2-5, the V gene TRBV30; TRBD2 aligns across 8 bases. The end of the DNA aligns better with TRBJ2-7, so the J call may be wrong. The CDR3 has 15 amino acids. The germline CDR1 and CDR2 sequences are GTSNPN and SVGIG (reference sequence). This chain's CDR3 is CAWSVGLAGPYEQYF. The CDR3 DNA follows: TGTGCCTGGAGTGTAGGTCTAGCGGGCCCCTACGAGCAGTACTTC.

This clone has just a few counts. The gene calls are TRBV29-1 and TRBJ2-7, with a weak D call TRBD2 (5 bases). CDR1 is SQVTM and CDR2 is ANQGSEA in the germline V gene. The V end lost 6 bases, the J end lost 5 bases, and 20 bases lay between the germline ends. The CDR3 spans 14 residues. The CDR3 region is CSVIPPGYDHEQYF. DNA of the CDR3: TGCAGCGTCATCCCCCCGGGGTACGACCACGAGCAGTACTTC.

This sequence joins TRBV7-6 and TRBJ2-1; no reliable D call. Trimming removed 1 base from V and 4 bases from J, with 14 bases in between. The CDR3 sequence is 16 residues long. Germline CDR1 and CDR2: SGHVS and FNYEAQ. The CDR3 sequence is CASSLGGVSEYNEQFF. In nucleotides, the CDR3 is TGTGCCAGCAGCTTAGGCGGAGTTAGTGAATACAATGAGCAGTTCTTC.

The J gene is TRBJ2-1, the V gene TRBV9; either TRBD1 or TRBD2 may supply D (5 bases each). The V end was cut by 2 bases, the J end by 2 bases, with 8 bases between. This CDR3 spans 14 amino acids. Germline V lookup: CDR1 SGDLS, CDR2 YYNGEE. CDR3 loop: CASSVGTAYNEQFF. CDR3 bases: TGTGCCAGCAGCGTGGGGACGGCCTACAATGAGCAGTTCTTC.

This chain links TRBV6-5 with TRBJ2-7, with 8 bases aligning to TRBD1. CDR3 length equals 16 residues. Trimming took 4 bases from V and 0 from J; bases not matched to a gene: 8. CDR1 is MNHEY and CDR2 is SVGAGI in the germline V gene. In DNA form, the CDR3 reads TGTGCCAGCAGTTCCCCGACAGGGGACGACTCCTACGAGCAGTACTTC. This sequence encodes CASSSPTGDDSYEQYF.

This clone was seen only a few times. The chain joins TRBV4-1 to TRBJ2-1; the D is unclear. Trimming cost V 4 bases and J 8 bases, with 12 bases left between them. The germline V gene has CDR1 MGHRA and CDR2 YSYEKL. There are 13 residues in the CDR3. CDR3 nucleotides: TGCGCCAGCAGCCCTCCGGGTAAGGATGAGCAGTTCTTC. Translating gives CASSPPGKDEQFF.

This chain links TRBV7-2 with TRBJ2-1; 12 positions match TRBD2. Germline trimming cut 5 bases from V and 6 bases from J; bases unmatched to any gene: 8. CDR1 and CDR2 from the germline V gene are SGHTA and FQGNSA. The CDR3 has 16 residues. The CDR3: CASSPRPSGRANEQFF. The CDR3 nucleotides are TGTGCCAGCAGCCCGCGCCCTAGCGGGAGGGCCAATGAGCAGTTCTTC.

The genes are TRBV18 and TRBJ2-7; D ambiguous. Between the trimmed V and J ends, which lost 0 bases and 7 bases, there was a span of 10 bases. The CDR3 spans 13 residues. CDR1 and CDR2 from the germline V gene are KGHSH and LQKENI. CDR3 bases: TGTGCCAGCTCACCACCCACTCCTGTGGAGCAGTACTTC. Amino acids: CASSPPTPVEQYF.

The chain is built from TRBV10-3 and TRBJ1-5; a possible D gene is TRBD1 (6 bases). V was trimmed by 10 bases and J by 0 bases, leaving 13 bases between them. The CDR3 consists of 14 residues. Germline V gene data show CDR1 as ENHRY and CDR2 as SYGVKD. The CDR3: CASGRGGSNQPQHF. The CDR3 DNA follows: TGTGCCAGCGGGAGGGGGGGTAGCAATCAGCCCCAGCATTTT.

V gene TRBV7-9 combines with J gene TRBJ2-1, with TRBD2 matching 14 bases. CDR3 length: 17 amino acids. V lost 6 bases to trimming and J lost 8 bases; unmatched junction nucleotides: 12. CDR1 and CDR2 (germline): SEHNR, FQNEAQ (reference sequence). The CDR3 DNA reads as TGTGCCAGCAGGTCATCGGGACTAGCGGGAGCGAGCGATGAGCAGTTCTTC. Translating gives CASRSSGLAGASDEQFF.

The V and J genes are TRBV7-9 and TRBJ2-7; D gene ambiguous. CDR1 is SEHNR and CDR2 is FQNEAQ in the germline V gene (reference sequence). The CDR3 sequence is 13 residues long. V shed 10 bases and J shed 3 bases, with 16 bases lying between them. CDR3 in amino acids: CATTRPFDYEQYF. The CDR3 nucleotides are TGTGCCACCACGCGCCCCTTTGACTACGAGCAGTACTTC. Combining the CDR3 with reference TRBV7-9 and TRBJ2-7 gives the whole variable domain DTGVSQNPRHKITKRGQNVTFRCDPISEHNRLYWYRQTLGQGPEFLTYFQNEAQLEKSRLLSDRFSAERPKGSFSTLEIQRTEQGDSAMYLCATTRPFDYEQYFGPGTRLTVT.

The chain employs TRBV7-6 and TRBJ2-1, with 12 positions matching TRBD2. This CDR3 has 16 residues. Germline lookup yields CDR1 SGHVS and CDR2 FNYEAQ. The ends lost 6 bases at V and 0 bases at J; junction bases unmatched: 3. This CDR3 is CASSRLAGASYNEQFF. The DNA for the CDR3 is TGTGCCAGCAGTAGACTAGCGGGGGCCTCCTACAATGAGCAGTTCTTC.

This clone showed up just a few times. J is TRBJ2-3 and V is TRBV7-8; D uncertain. The CDR3 sequence is 17 residues long. The V gene's germline CDR1 is SGHVS and CDR2 FQNEAQ. V shed 0 bases and J shed 5 bases, with 18 bases lying between them. In nucleotides, the CDR3 is TGTGCCAGCAGCTTAGCGAATCTTTTAGGTTTAAGAGATACGCAGTATTTT. As protein: CASSLANLLGLRDTQYF. The full variable domain, its missing parts supplied by reference TRBV7-8 and TRBJ2-3, is GAGVSQSPRYKVAKRGQDVALRCDPISGHVSLFWYQQALGQGPEFLTYFQNEAQLDKSGLPSDRFFAERPEGSVSTLKIQRTQQEDSAVYLCASSLANLLGLRDTQYFGPGTRLTVL.

The rearrangement links TRBV11-2 to TRBJ1-2, with D unclear. The V and J ends lost 1 base and 2 bases respectively, with 5 bases between them. This CDR3 has 13 residues. The germline V gene encodes CDR1 SGHAT and CDR2 FQNNGV. The CDR3 loop reads CASSLGTNYGYTF. The CDR3 nucleotides read TGTGCCAGCAGCTTAGGGACCAACTATGGCTACACCTTC. The variable domain in full, completed from reference TRBV11-2 and TRBJ1-2, reads EAGVAQSPRYKIIEKRQSVAFWCNPISGHATLYWYQQILGQGPKLLIQFQNNGVVDDSQLPKDRFSAERLKGVDSTLKIQPAKLEDSAVYLCASSLGTNYGYTFGSGTRLTVV.

This clone came up a few times. V usage is TRBV27 and J usage is TRBJ2-3; 9 nucleotides match TRBD2. The V gene's germline CDR1 is MNHEY and CDR2 SMNVEV (reference sequence). This CDR3 is 19 amino acids long. Trimming cost V 6 bases and J 0 bases; bases outside gene matches: 16. CDR3 DNA: TGTGCCAGCAGCCCCCTAGGAGCGGGGGGCCGTTTTAGCACAGATACGCAGTATTTT. Translated: CASSPLGAGGRFSTDTQYF.

The chain recombines TRBV7-9 with TRBJ2-2, with unresolved D. Germline V lookup: CDR1 SEHNR, CDR2 FQNEAQ (reference sequence). The length of the CDR3 is 10 residues. Deletions cut 1 base from V and 10 bases from J, with 1 base between. The CDR3 reads CASSLEELFF. CDR3 in DNA: TGTGCCAGCAGCTTAGAGGAGCTGTTTTTT. The whole variable domain, remainder taken from reference TRBV7-9 and TRBJ2-2, is DTGVSQNPRHKITKRGQNVTFRCDPISEHNRLYWYRQTLGQGPEFLTYFQNEAQLEKSRLLSDRFSAERPKGSFSTLEIQRTEQGDSAMYLCASSLEELFFGEGSRLTVL.

This sequence joins TRBV7-9 and TRBJ1-5; D is possibly TRBD1 (5 bases). V lost 5 bases and J lost 1, with 15 bases in between. This CDR3 comprises 16 residues. Germline CDR1 reads SEHNR; CDR2 reads FQNEAQ (reference sequence). The CDR3 here is CASSLDSSFSNQPQHF. DNA of the CDR3: TGTGCCAGCAGCCTAGACAGCTCCTTCAGCAATCAGCCCCAGCATTTT.